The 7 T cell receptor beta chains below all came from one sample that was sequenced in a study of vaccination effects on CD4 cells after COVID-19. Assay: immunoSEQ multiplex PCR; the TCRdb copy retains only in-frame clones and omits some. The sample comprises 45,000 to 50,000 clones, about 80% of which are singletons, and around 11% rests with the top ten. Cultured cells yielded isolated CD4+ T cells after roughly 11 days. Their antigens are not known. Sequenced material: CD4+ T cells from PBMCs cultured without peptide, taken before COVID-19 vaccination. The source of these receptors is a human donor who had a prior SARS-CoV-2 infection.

The CDR3: CASSHGTPVYTF. The CDR3 bases are TGTGCCAGCAGCCACGGGACGCCTGTCTACACCTTC. This chain connects TRBV3-1 (or the pseudogene TRBV3-2) to TRBJ1-2; weak D call: TRBD1 (5 bases). This CDR3 spans 12 amino acids. Germline V gene data show CDR1 as LGHDT and CDR2 as YNNKEL (reference sequence). Deletions cut 3 bases from V and 10 bases from J, with 12 bases between.

CDR3 residues: CAGDDRGYGYTF. For the CDR3, the DNA is TGTGCCGGAGACGACAGGGGCTATGGCTACACCTTC. The rearrangement links TRBV6-5 to TRBJ1-2; 8 positions match TRBD1. The CDR3 sequence is 12 residues long. Germline-derived CDR1 and CDR2 are MNHEY and SVGAGI. V shed 11 bases, J shed 4 bases, and the junction held 6 bases outside the gene matches.

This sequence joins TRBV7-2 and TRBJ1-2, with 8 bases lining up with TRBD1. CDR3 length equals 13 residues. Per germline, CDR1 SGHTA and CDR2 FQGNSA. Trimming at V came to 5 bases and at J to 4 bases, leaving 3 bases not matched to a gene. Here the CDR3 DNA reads TGTGCCAGCAGCGATGACAGGGGCTATGGCTACACCTTC. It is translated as CASSDDRGYGYTF. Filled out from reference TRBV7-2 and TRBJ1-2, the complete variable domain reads GAGVSQSPSNKVTEKGKDVELRCDPISGHTALYWYRQSLGQGLEFLIYFQGNSAPDKSGLPSDRFSAERTGGSVSTLTIQRTQQEDSAVYLCASSDDRGYGYTFGSGTRLTVV.

CDR3 DNA sequence: TGTGCCAGCAGTAGACCCAGCGGCCAGCAGTTCTTC. Its protein is CASSRPSGQQFF. The chain employs TRBV7-9 and TRBJ2-1; D might be TRBD2 (5 bases). Trimming took 6 bases from V and 11 from J, leaving 14 bases between them. This CDR3 is built from 12 residues. Germline lookup yields CDR1 SEHNR and CDR2 FQNEAQ (reference sequence).

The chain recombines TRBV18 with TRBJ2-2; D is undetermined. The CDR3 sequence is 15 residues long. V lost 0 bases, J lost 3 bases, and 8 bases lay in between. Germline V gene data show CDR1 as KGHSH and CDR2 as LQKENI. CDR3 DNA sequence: TGTGCCAGCTCACCACCGGCAGGTTACACCGGGGAGCTGTTTTTT. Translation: CASSPPAGYTGELFF.

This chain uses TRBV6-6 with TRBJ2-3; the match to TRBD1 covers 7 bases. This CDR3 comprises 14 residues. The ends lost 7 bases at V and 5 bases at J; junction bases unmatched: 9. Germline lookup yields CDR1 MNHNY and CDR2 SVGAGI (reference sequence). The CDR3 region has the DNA TGTGCCAGCAAATTAAGGGGGCGCGGAGATACGCAGTATTTT. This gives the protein CASKLRGRGDTQYF.

The CDR3 DNA reads TGTGCCAGCAGCCGGACAGTGAACACTGAAGCTTTCTTT. It codes for CASSRTVNTEAFF. The chain combines TRBV7-3 with TRBJ1-1, with a tentative D call TRBD1 (6 bases). The CDR3 is made up of 13 amino acids. V gave up 5 bases and J gave up 0 bases, with 7 bases separating them. Germline V gene data show CDR1 as SGHTA and CDR2 as FQGTGA.